This entry lists 14 T cell receptor beta chains sequenced from one sample in a study of shared clonotypes between healthy human individuals. Clones were sequenced by immunoSEQ multiplex PCR, and TCRdb holds only the in-frame ones, with some missing. In the table there are 80,000 to 100,000 clones, around 68% of which are singletons. The sequenced sample was memory CD8+ T cells sorted from blood. Sample subset: CD45RO+ cells pooled with CCR7-negative TemRA cells. Receptors originate from a man aged 30 to 45 in good health.

The V call is TRBV5-6, the J call TRBJ1-5; D is unresolved. CDR1 is SGHDT and CDR2 is YYEEEE in the germline V gene. This CDR3 region has 13 residues. The V and J ends lost 4 bases and 7 bases respectively, with 12 bases between them. The CDR3 sequence: CASSPQTGQPQHF. CDR3 bases: TGTGCCAGCAGCCCGCAAACCGGGCAGCCCCAGCATTTT.

This clone has ten or more counts. The chain has TRBV11-1 and TRBJ2-5; D may be TRBD1 or TRBD2 (5 bases each). The length of the CDR3 is 16 residues. Germline lookup yields CDR1 SGHAT and CDR2 FQDESV (reference sequence). Trimming shortened V by 3 bases and J by 4 bases, and 18 bases separated the two germline ends. Here the CDR3 reads CASSLPGTPGLETQYF. CDR3 bases: TGTGCCAGCAGCTTGCCCGGGACGCCGGGGTTAGAGACCCAGTACTTC.

The chain combines TRBV5-1 with TRBJ2-7; 7 bases are a match to TRBD1. Losses at the gene ends were 2 bases for V and 0 bases for J; bases not matched to a gene: 2. The CDR3 runs 14 residues. Looked up from germline, CDR1 is SGHRS and CDR2 is YFSETQ. The CDR3 is CASSFGDSSYEQYF. The CDR3 nucleotides are TGCGCCAGCAGCTTTGGGGACAGCTCCTACGAGCAGTACTTC.

The gene calls are TRBV11-2 and TRBJ1-5; D unclear. The CDR3 sequence is 13 residues long. Germline CDR1 reads SGHAT; CDR2 reads FQNNGV. V lost 1 base, J lost 5 bases, and 6 bases lay in between. As DNA, the CDR3 is TGTGCCAGCAGCTTAGGGAATGATCAGCCCCAGCATTTT. It yields the protein CASSLGNDQPQHF.

The rearrangement uses TRBV4-3 and TRBJ2-2; D is unclear. V lost 1 base and J lost 1, with 7 bases in between. CDR3 length: 15 amino acids. Per germline, CDR1 LGHNA and CDR2 YSLEER. The CDR3 is CASSQVPRNTGELFF. The DNA of the CDR3 is TGCGCCAGCAGCCAAGTCCCACGGAACACCGGGGAGCTGTTTTTT.

The chain links TRBV15 to TRBJ2-1, with D possibly being TRBD2 (6 bases). Germline V gives CDR1 LNHNV, CDR2 YYDKDF (reference sequence). V lost 0 bases to trimming and J lost 6 bases, with 15 bases between them. The CDR3 is 16 residues long. CDR3 nucleotides: TGTGCCACCAGCAGAGAATTCGGGGGTGGGGGCAATGAGCAGTTCTTC. It translates to CATSREFGGGGNEQFF.

V is TRBV5-1 and J is TRBJ2-1, with 9 bases fitting TRBD2. Germline assignment: CDR1 SGHRS and CDR2 YFSETQ. This CDR3 contains 14 residues. J gave up 3 bases and V 5 bases, and 3 bases lay outside the gene matches. The CDR3 region has the DNA TGCGCCAGCAGTGAGACTAGCGGCTACAATGAGCAGTTCTTC. Encoded protein: CASSETSGYNEQFF.

This clone was seen only a few times. In DNA form, the CDR3 reads TGTGCCAGCAGCTCCGGACTAATTCCCCAAGAGACCCAGTACTTC. Translated, it gives CASSSGLIPQETQYF. The rearrangement joins TRBV9 to TRBJ2-5; TRBD2 might be the D (6 bases). Germline CDR1 SGDLS, CDR2 YYNGEE. The CDR3 consists of 15 residues. V was cut by 4 bases and J by 1 base, with 14 bases left in between.

The rearrangement joins TRBV4-1 to TRBJ2-1; 10 positions match TRBD2. The germline gives CDR1 MGHRA, CDR2 YSYEKL. V shed 3 bases, J shed 2 bases, and the junction held 4 bases outside the gene matches. The CDR3 has 16 amino acids. The DNA of the CDR3 is TGCGCCAGCAGCCACAAAGCGGGAGGGACCTACAATGAGCAGTTCTTC. This encodes CASSHKAGGTYNEQFF.

The chain joins TRBV7-2 to TRBJ1-2; D is possibly TRBD1 (5 bases). Trimming removed 0 bases from V and 3 bases from J, with 8 bases in between. This CDR3 contains 14 residues. Germline V gives CDR1 SGHTA, CDR2 FQGNSA. CDR3: CASSLARDHYGYTF. CDR3 coding DNA: TGTGCCAGCAGCTTAGCCCGGGACCACTATGGCTACACCTTC. Full variable domain (missing parts from reference TRBV7-2 and TRBJ1-2): GAGVSQSPSNKVTEKGKDVELRCDPISGHTALYWYRQSLGQGLEFLIYFQGNSAPDKSGLPSDRFSAERTGGSVSTLTIQRTQQEDSAVYLCASSLARDHYGYTFGSGTRLTVV.

This chain joins TRBV6-6 and TRBJ1-1, with D possibly being TRBD1 (6 bases). The germline V gene has CDR1 MNHNY and CDR2 SVGAGI (reference sequence). This CDR3 has 13 residues. V lost 2 bases, J lost 6 bases, and 10 bases lay in between. For the CDR3, the DNA is TGTGCCAGCAGTTACCTAGGGGGATCTGAAGCTTTCTTT. As protein: CASSYLGGSEAFF.

This sequence joins TRBV5-1 and TRBJ2-7; D not certain. V shed 0 bases and J shed 3 bases, with 7 bases lying between them. The CDR3 sequence is 13 residues long. The V gene's germline CDR1 is SGHRS and CDR2 YFSETQ. The CDR3 nucleotides are TGCGCCAGCAGCTTGGAGTCAGACTACGAGCAGTACTTC. It is translated as CASSLESDYEQYF.

This clone was observed a single time. This chain links TRBV7-9 with TRBJ1-1; 9 bases are a match to TRBD1. Looked up from germline, CDR1 is SEHNR and CDR2 is FQNEAQ (reference sequence). V shed 5 bases and J 3 bases; nucleotides not matched to a gene: 7. The CDR3 extends over 15 amino acids. The CDR3 DNA sequence: TGTGCCAGCAGCCTCTGGACAGGGGTAGACACTGAAGCTTTCTTT. Encoded protein: CASSLWTGVDTEAFF.

The rearrangement links TRBV4-3 to TRBJ2-7; 13 positions agree with TRBD2. The CDR3 loop spans 18 amino acids. V lost 0 bases, J lost 6 bases, and 11 bases stayed unmatched. Germline loops: CDR1 LGHNA, CDR2 YSLEER. The chain's CDR3 is CASSQDRTSGRKGREQYF. CDR3 coding DNA: TGCGCCAGCAGCCAAGATAGGACTAGCGGGAGAAAAGGTCGCGAGCAGTACTTC.